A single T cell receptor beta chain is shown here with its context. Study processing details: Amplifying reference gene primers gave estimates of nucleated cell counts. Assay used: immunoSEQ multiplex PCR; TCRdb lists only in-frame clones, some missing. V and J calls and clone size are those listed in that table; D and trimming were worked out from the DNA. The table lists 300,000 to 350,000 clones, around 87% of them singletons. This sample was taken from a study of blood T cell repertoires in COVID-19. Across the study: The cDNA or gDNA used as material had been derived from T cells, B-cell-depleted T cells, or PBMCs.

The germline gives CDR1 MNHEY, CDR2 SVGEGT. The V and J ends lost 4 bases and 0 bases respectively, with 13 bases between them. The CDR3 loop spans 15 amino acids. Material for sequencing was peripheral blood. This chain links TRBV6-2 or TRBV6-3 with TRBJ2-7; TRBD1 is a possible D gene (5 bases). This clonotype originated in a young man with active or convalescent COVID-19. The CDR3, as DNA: TGTGCCAGCAGTTCCCTCAGGGTCGTCTCCTACGAGCAGTACTTC. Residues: CASSSLRVVSYEQYF.